The sequence of this T cell receptor beta chain was determined in a study of blood T cells in healthy people across ages. It was with a sample-barcoded 5' primer and a J-beta primer mix that a second PCR of about 6 to 12 cycles was run. Individual samples furnished no less than 2.5 million CDR3-containing paired-end reads apiece. TCRdb called the 5' RACE reads again in MiXCR, with one record for every CDR3 protein. The table records over 1,500,000 distinct CDR3 sequences, around half of them present only once. Trimming removed 4 bases from V and 2 bases from J; junction bases left unmatched: 10. The CDR3 contains 17 residues. Germline V gene data show CDR1 as MNHEY and CDR2 as SVGEGT. Each donor had roughly 10 milliliters of peripheral blood drawn. Study results and limitations: Among T cells, TCR beta diversity per million cells dropped roughly linearly as age rose. Researchers said unsorted PBMCs prevented a conclusive naive versus antigen-experienced comparison.

To note about this clonotype: What it recognizes is unknown.

The source material was blood. The V call is TRBV6-2 or TRBV6-3, the J call TRBJ2-1; TRBD2 matches at 8 bases. The receptor comes from a woman between 40 and 50 years old in good health. The chain's CDR3 is CASSWGAGGPAYNEQFF. DNA of the CDR3: TGTGCCAGCAGTTGGGGGGCGGGGGGTCCGGCCTACAATGAGCAGTTCTTC.